The 13 T cell receptor beta chains listed next were all sequenced from one sample in a study of blood T cell repertoires in COVID-19. Profiled with immunoSEQ multiplex PCR; TCRdb holds only in-frame clones, not every one. The profile shows hundreds of thousands of clones, about 87% of them singletons. The specimen sequenced was peripheral blood. All receptors come from a man in his fifties or sixties with acute or convalescent COVID-19.

The rearrangement joins TRBV6-2 or TRBV6-3 to TRBJ1-5; a possible D gene is TRBD1 (5 bases). Germline CDR1 MNHEY, CDR2 SVGEGT. The CDR3 loop spans 15 amino acids. Trimming took 2 bases from V and 1 from J, leaving 9 bases between them. The CDR3 DNA reads as TGTGCCAGCAGTTACCGGGGGATGAGCAATCAGCCCCAGCATTTT. Encoded protein: CASSYRGMSNQPQHF.

This chain uses TRBV15 with TRBJ2-3; 7 bases match TRBD2. The V and J ends lost 0 bases and 0 bases, in that order; junction bases with no gene match: 3. CDR3 length: 16 amino acids. Germline V gene sequence: CDR1 LNHNV, CDR2 YYDKDF (reference sequence). This chain's CDR3 is CATSRERAGSTDTQYF. DNA for the CDR3: TGTGCCACCAGCAGAGAGCGAGCGGGGAGCACAGATACGCAGTATTTT.

V and J are TRBV28 and TRBJ1-5, with TRBD1 matching 8 bases. CDR1 is MDHEN, CDR2 SYDVKM, per germline. The ends lost 6 bases at V and 3 bases at J; junction bases unmatched: 10. CDR3 size: 16 residues. CDR3 sequence (DNA): TGTGCCAGCAGCCGCGGACAGGGACCGCACAATCAGCCCCAGCATTTT. This sequence encodes CASSRGQGPHNQPQHF. The full variable domain, its missing parts supplied by reference TRBV28 and TRBJ1-5, is DVKVTQSSRYLVKRTGEKVFLECVQDMDHENMFWYRQDPGLGLRLIYFSYDVKMKEKGDIPEGYSVSREKKERFSLILESASTNQTSMYLCASSRGQGPHNQPQHFGDGTRLSIL.

V gene TRBV6-5 combines with J gene TRBJ2-7, with TRBD1 as a possible D gene (5 bases). CDR3 size: 15 residues. Germline assignment: CDR1 MNHEY and CDR2 SVGAGI. Trimming pared 6 bases from V and 5 bases from J, leaving 20 bases between. The CDR3 sequence: CASRRSQGARDEQYF. In nucleotides, the CDR3 is TGTGCCAGCAGACGGTCGCAGGGCGCTCGGGACGAGCAGTACTTC.

V and J are TRBV10-2 and TRBJ2-7; 14 bases are a match to TRBD2. J was trimmed by 5 bases and V by 6 bases; bases with no gene match: 9. The CDR3 is made up of 16 amino acids. Germline loops: CDR1 WSHSY, CDR2 SAAADI. CDR3 loop: CASRGGTSGGADEQYF. In DNA, the CDR3 is TGCGCCAGCAGAGGGGGGACTAGCGGGGGAGCAGACGAGCAGTACTTC.

The V call is TRBV3-1 (or the pseudogene TRBV3-2), the J call TRBJ1-6, with a weak D call TRBD1 (6 bases). The CDR3 spans 15 residues. V gave up 3 bases and J gave up 7 bases, with 13 bases separating them. CDR1 is LGHDT and CDR2 is YNNKEL in the germline V gene (reference sequence). The chain's CDR3 is CASSQGAGTNSPLHF. The CDR3 nucleotides read TGTGCCAGCAGCCAGGGGGCAGGGACAAATTCACCCCTCCACTTT.

The CDR3 loop is CASSFLRQATGGYTF. Written as DNA, the CDR3 is TGTGCCAGCAGTTTCCTCCGACAGGCTACGGGAGGCTACACCTTC. The rearrangement joins TRBV28 to TRBJ1-2; a weak D match, TRBD1 (6 bases). CDR1 and CDR2 (germline): MDHEN, SYDVKM. Trimming cost V 3 bases and J 8 bases, with 19 bases left between them. The CDR3 covers 15 residues.

CDR3 in DNA: TGTGCCAGCAGCACGGACAGGTCAGGGCCCCAGCATTTT. Translated: CASSTDRSGPQHF. The J gene is TRBJ1-5, the V gene TRBV5-4; 7 bases map to TRBD1. Per the germline V gene, CDR1 is SGHNT and CDR2 is YYREEE (reference sequence). The CDR3 spans 13 residues. The trim removed 4 bases at V and 9 bases at J, leaving 7 bases unmatched.

J is TRBJ2-1 and V is TRBV4-1; the match to TRBD2 covers 10 bases. Trimming removed 0 bases from V and 5 bases from J; junction bases left unmatched: 7. In germline, CDR1 is MGHRA, CDR2 YSYEKL. The CDR3 has 17 residues. The CDR3 loop is CASSQDRGLAFHNEQFF. CDR3 in DNA: TGCGCCAGCAGCCAAGATAGGGGACTAGCGTTTCACAATGAGCAGTTCTTC.

This chain links TRBV5-8 with TRBJ2-4; tentatively, D is TRBD1 (6 bases). Trimming left V 5 bases short and J 4 bases short, with 10 bases between. The germline CDR1 and CDR2 sequences are SGHTS and YDEGEE. CDR3 length equals 13 residues. The CDR3 DNA is TGTGCCAGCAGGTCAGGGGTAAAAAACATTCAGTACTTC. Protein sequence: CASRSGVKNIQYF.

The rearrangement uses TRBV19 and TRBJ1-5; the D is unclear. From germline, CDR1 is LNHDA and CDR2 SQIVND (reference sequence). Trimming stripped 10 bases from V and 3 bases from J, with 13 bases between. The CDR3 has 13 amino acids. The CDR3 loop reads CATGGNFNQPQHF. CDR3 in DNA: TGTGCCACCGGCGGGAATTTCAATCAGCCCCAGCATTTT.

The sample holds one count of this clone. The chain uses TRBV5-4 and TRBJ1-3; the D gene is possibly TRBD1 (6 bases). The CDR3 runs 14 residues. CDR1 and CDR2 (germline): SGHNT, YYREEE (reference sequence). With 5 bases removed from V and 0 bases from J, the gap between germline ends came to 9 bases. CDR3 nucleotides: TGTGCCAGCAGGTCACAGGGCTCTGGAAACACCATATATTTT. Protein sequence: CASRSQGSGNTIYF.

This clone has just a few counts. The chain couples TRBV15 to TRBJ1-1; D is unresolved. Trimming stripped 0 bases from V and 5 bases from J, with 13 bases between. The germline gives CDR1 LNHNV, CDR2 YYDKDF (reference sequence). CDR3 size: 15 residues. This CDR3 reads CATSRDPGWRTEAFF. CDR3 coding DNA: TGTGCCACCAGCAGAGATCCCGGGTGGAGGACTGAAGCTTTCTTT.